Listed below are T cell receptor beta chains from one sample, sequenced in a study of T cells in localized non-small cell lung cancer. Using immunoSEQ multiplex PCR, the repertoire was profiled, and TCRdb retains in-frame clones only, with some absent. The sample has tens of thousands of clones, 75% to 95% seen once; the top ten hold 6% to 7.5%. The sequenced sample was peripheral blood, obtained before any cancer treatment. The receptors stem from a woman aged 35 to 69 with stage I lung adenocarcinoma. CDR3s include the opening cysteine and the closing phenylalanine or tryptophan. Each record gives: CDR3 length, D gene, V gene, clone size, J gene, CDR3 protein, CDR3 DNA. The D gene is left open where the match is weak. Only some rows state a clone size, as once, few, many or a class for expanded clones.

length: 14
D: NA
V: TRBV18
size: once
J: TRBJ1-1
CDR3: CASSRGQSNTEAFF
DNA: TGTGCCAGCTCCCGTGGACAGTCAAACACTGAAGCTTTCTTT

length: 15
D: TRBD2
V: TRBV11-3
size: NA
J: TRBJ2-1
CDR3: CASSFTSGSRGEQFF
DNA: TGTGCCAGCAGCTTCACTAGCGGGAGTAGGGGTGAGCAGTTCTTC

length: 14
D: NA
V: TRBV29-1
size: NA
J: TRBJ1-5
CDR3: CSVSPGGGNQPQHF
DNA: TGCAGCGTCTCCCCTGGAGGGGGGAATCAGCCCCAGCATTTT

length: 12
D: NA
V: TRBV7-2
size: NA
J: TRBJ2-3
CDR3: CASSLVVNTQYF
DNA: TGTGCCAGCAGCTTAGTCGTAAATACGCAGTATTTT

length: 16
D: TRBD2
V: TRBV11-2
size: NA
J: TRBJ2-7
CDR3: CASRAELAGTTYEQYF
DNA: TGTGCCAGCAGGGCCGAACTAGCGGGAACTACCTACGAGCAGTACTTC

length: 16
D: TRBD2
V: TRBV28
size: NA
J: TRBJ2-3
CDR3: CASSGGTSGVTDTQYF
DNA: TGTGCCAGCAGTGGCGGAACTAGCGGGGTCACAGATACGCAGTATTTT

length: 17
D: NA
V: TRBV30
size: NA
J: TRBJ2-7
CDR3: CAWSPQGEGLMSYEQYF
DNA: TGTGCCTGGAGCCCCCAGGGGGAGGGCCTTATGTCCTACGAGCAGTACTTC

length: 13
D: NA
V: TRBV6-6
size: NA
J: TRBJ1-2
CDR3: CASSYSGSYGYTF
DNA: TGTGCCAGCAGTTACTCGGGCTCATATGGCTACACCTTC

length: 14
D: TRBD1
V: TRBV28
size: NA
J: TRBJ1-5
CDR3: CASVSSRGNQPQHF
DNA: TGTGCCAGCGTCTCAAGCAGGGGGAACCAGCCCCAGCATTTT

length: 15
D: NA
V: TRBV5-8
size: NA
J: TRBJ2-1
CDR3: CASSRGDSRYNEQFF
DNA: TGTGCCAGCAGCCGAGGGGACTCCAGGTACAATGAGCAGTTCTTC

length: 16
D: NA
V: TRBV6-5
size: NA
J: TRBJ1-5
CDR3: CASSSTYRISNQPQHF
DNA: TGTGCCAGCAGTTCCACCTATCGTATCAGCAATCAGCCCCAGCATTTT

length: 12
D: NA
V: TRBV27
size: NA
J: TRBJ1-5
CDR3: CASSLSQGPQHF
DNA: TGTGCCAGCAGTTTATCCCAAGGGCCCCAGCATTTT

length: 13
D: TRBD1
V: TRBV4-3
size: NA
J: TRBJ2-2
CDR3: CASRDRGRGELFF
DNA: TGCGCCAGCAGGGACAGGGGGCGTGGGGAGCTGTTTTTT

length: 16
D: TRBD1
V: TRBV5-5
size: NA
J: TRBJ2-2
CDR3: CASSFLTGANTGELFF
DNA: TGTGCCAGCAGCTTCTTGACAGGGGCCAACACCGGGGAGCTGTTTTTT

length: 15
D: NA
V: TRBV30
size: NA
J: TRBJ2-2
CDR3: CASLSDSANTGELFF
DNA: TGTGCCTCACTGAGTGACAGCGCGAACACCGGGGAGCTGTTTTTT

length: 18
D: TRBD2
V: TRBV9
size: NA
J: TRBJ2-2
CDR3: CASSGSSGRHANTGELFF
DNA: TGTGCCAGCAGTGGCTCTAGCGGGAGGCACGCGAACACCGGGGAGCTGTTTTTT

length: 13
D: NA
V: TRBV6-5
size: once
J: TRBJ1-3
CDR3: CASRYISGNTIYF
DNA: TGTGCCAGCAGATATATCTCTGGAAACACCATATATTTT

length: 15
D: NA
V: TRBV10-1
size: NA
J: TRBJ2-7
CDR3: CASSESTAATYEQYF
DNA: TGCGCCAGCAGTGAGTCGACGGCTGCCACCTACGAGCAGTACTTC

length: 13
D: NA
V: TRBV18
size: once
J: TRBJ1-2
CDR3: CASSPNGEYGYTF
DNA: TGTGCCAGCTCACCTAACGGGGAATATGGCTACACCTTC

length: 15
D: NA
V: TRBV28
size: NA
J: TRBJ2-6
CDR3: CASSPSSSGANVLTF
DNA: TGTGCCAGCAGTCCCTCAAGCTCTGGGGCCAACGTCCTGACTTTC

length: 14
D: TRBD1
V: TRBV5-1
size: NA
J: TRBJ1-1
CDR3: CASSLETGVTEAFF
DNA: TGCGCCAGCAGCTTGGAGACAGGGGTTACTGAAGCTTTCTTT

length: 14
D: TRBD1
V: TRBV7-9
size: NA
J: TRBJ1-4
CDR3: CASRQGQGDEKLFF
DNA: TGTGCCAGCAGGCAGGGACAGGGGGATGAAAAACTGTTTTTT

length: 16
D: TRBD2
V: TRBV4-3
size: NA
J: TRBJ2-1
CDR3: CASSRGVGSGTNEQFF
DNA: TGCGCCAGCAGCCGAGGTGTGGGTAGCGGGACCAATGAGCAGTTCTTC

length: 16
D: NA
V: TRBV29-1
size: NA
J: TRBJ1-1
CDR3: CSVEYGWQSQSTEAFF
DNA: TGCAGCGTTGAGTATGGTTGGCAGTCCCAATCCACTGAAGCTTTCTTT

length: 16
D: NA
V: TRBV4-3
size: NA
J: TRBJ2-1
CDR3: CASSLSGFVADNEQFF
DNA: TGCGCCAGCAGCCTCTCTGGCTTTGTTGCCGACAATGAGCAGTTCTTC

length: 13
D: TRBD2
V: TRBV28
size: NA
J: TRBJ2-1
CDR3: CASASGRADEQFF
DNA: TGTGCCAGCGCTAGCGGGAGGGCGGATGAGCAGTTCTTC

length: 15
D: TRBD2
V: TRBV28
size: NA
J: TRBJ2-1
CDR3: CASSLGGSSYNEQFF
DNA: TGTGCCAGCAGTCTGGGAGGGAGCTCCTACAATGAGCAGTTCTTC

length: 15
D: NA
V: TRBV9
size: NA
J: TRBJ1-5
CDR3: CASSFTEKPNQPQHF
DNA: TGTGCCAGCAGCTTCACGGAGAAACCCAATCAGCCCCAGCATTTT

length: 14
D: NA
V: TRBV7-2
size: NA
J: TRBJ1-1
CDR3: CASSSVKGNTEAFF
DNA: TGTGCCAGCAGCTCTGTTAAGGGGAACACTGAAGCTTTCTTT